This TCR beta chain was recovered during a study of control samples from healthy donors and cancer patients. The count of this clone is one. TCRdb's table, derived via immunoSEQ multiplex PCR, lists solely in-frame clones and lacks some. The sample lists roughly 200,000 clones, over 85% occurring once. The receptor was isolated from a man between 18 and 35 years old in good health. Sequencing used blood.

The CDR3 DNA is TGTGCCAGCAGACGAACAGCGTCTGGGGCCAACGTCCTGACTTTC. Its protein product is CASRRTASGANVLTF. This chain uses TRBV2 with TRBJ2-6, with no clear D. The CDR3 length is 15 residues. The V end was cut by 6 bases, the J end by 1 base, with 10 bases between. CDR1 SNHLY and CDR2 FYNNEI come from the germline V gene.